The 13 T cell receptor beta chains given below trace back to one sample, sequenced in a study of post-analysis software for immune sequencing data. These receptors have no known antigen. Every TCR beta cDNA library bore unique molecular identifiers. Each CDR3 protein is one row after TCRdb ran MiXCR on the PCR reads. The repertoire includes roughly 620,000 distinct CDR3 sequences, 44% of them detected once, and around 1.7% sits in the top ten. Points from the study as a whole: Patients showed TRBV5-6, TRBV5-1 and TRBV20-1 among several TRBV segments more frequent than in controls.

The sequenced material came from blood. The origin of the receptors is a girl between 5 and 17 years old with multiple sclerosis.

V is TRBV10-3 and J is TRBJ1-2; possible D gene TRBD1, 6 bases. V lost 6 bases to trimming and J lost 5 bases, with 22 bases between them. Looked up from germline, CDR1 is ENHRY and CDR2 is SYGVKD. CDR3 size: 16 residues. The CDR3 DNA sequence: TGTGCCATCAGCCCGAAGACAGGCCAGACGCCATATGGCTACACCTTC. It encodes CAISPKTGQTPYGYTF.

This clonotype was seen a handful of times. The chain joins TRBV10-2 to TRBJ2-5, with D perhaps given as TRBD1 or TRBD2 (5 bases each). Trimming left V 7 bases short and J 7 bases short, with 16 bases between. Germline V gene sequence: CDR1 WSHSY, CDR2 SAAADI. The CDR3 totals 13 residues. The CDR3 nucleotides are TGCGCCAGCAAAAGGGGACCCACGGGGACCCAGTACTTC. This translates into CASKRGPTGTQYF.

This chain joins TRBV12-3 or TRBV12-4 and TRBJ2-1, with D perhaps matching TRBD2 (6 bases). V shed 6 bases and J shed 8 bases, with 20 bases lying between them. This CDR3 has 15 amino acids. CDR3 residues: CASSPLGEVGDEQFF. CDR3 nucleotide sequence: TGTGCCAGCAGCCCTCTTGGGGAGGTGGGGGATGAGCAGTTCTTC.

This clonotype was counted between two and nine times. The chain uses TRBV6-5 and TRBJ2-3; 9 nucleotides agree with TRBD1. Losses at the gene ends were 4 bases for V and 3 bases for J; bases not matched to a gene: 5. The CDR3 loop spans 15 amino acids. Germline lookup yields CDR1 MNHEY and CDR2 SVGAGI. The CDR3 sequence: CASSSSGTGTDTQYF. In DNA, the CDR3 is TGTGCCAGCAGTTCTTCCGGGACAGGGACAGATACGCAGTATTTT.

This clonotype showed up just a few times. Relative to the germline gene, one junction end is altered; a read error may explain this. The chain uses TRBV7-7 and TRBJ2-1; D remains ambiguous. Germline lookup yields CDR1 SSHAT and CDR2 FNYEAQ (reference sequence). This CDR3 has 15 residues. CDR3 sequence reads: CASSSARVTYNEQFF. The CDR3 DNA reads as TGTGCTAGCAGCTCGGCCCGGGTCACCTACAATGAGCAGTTCTTC.

V gene TRBV6-5 combines with J gene TRBJ2-1, with 11 bases that match TRBD2. The germline V gene encodes CDR1 MNHEY and CDR2 SVGAGI. The CDR3 sequence is 16 residues long. Losses at the gene ends were 5 bases for V and 3 bases for J; bases not matched to a gene: 6. The CDR3 DNA reads TGTGCCAGCAGTAAGACTAGCGGGGTTAACTACAATGAGCAGTTCTTC. Its translation: CASSKTSGVNYNEQFF.

The chain is built from TRBV5-1 and TRBJ1-4, with 7 bases fitting TRBD1. V gave up 5 bases and J gave up 2 bases; unmatched junction bases: 3. This CDR3 comprises 14 residues. Germline V gives CDR1 SGHRS, CDR2 YFSETQ. The CDR3 DNA reads TGCGCCAGCAGGGGGACAGTGACTAATGAAAAACTGTTTTTT. Its protein is CASRGTVTNEKLFF.

V gene TRBV27 combines with J gene TRBJ2-6, with 8 bases aligning to TRBD1. This CDR3 spans 17 amino acids. Germline V CDR1 and CDR2: MNHEY, SMNVEV (reference sequence). Trimming removed 4 bases from V and 4 bases from J; junction bases left unmatched: 9. The CDR3 coding sequence is TGTGCCAGCAGTTGGGGTCAGGGGGCGCCCGGGGCCAACGTCCTGACTTTC. It is translated as CASSWGQGAPGANVLTF.

The gene calls are TRBV12-3 or TRBV12-4 and TRBJ2-3; 9 bases line up with TRBD2. The V and J ends lost 0 bases and 7 bases, in that order; junction bases with no gene match: 2. The CDR3 loop spans 14 amino acids. In DNA, the CDR3 is TGTGCCAGCAGTTTAGCTGCGGGGGGGAATACGCAGTATTTT. Protein product: CASSLAAGGNTQYF.

The chain carries TRBV7-8 and TRBJ2-1; 8 nucleotides align to TRBD2. Germline CDR1 SGHVS, CDR2 FQNEAQ. The V segment lost 10 bases and the J segment 7 bases; nucleotides outside the gene matches: 12. CDR3 length: 14 residues. The chain's CDR3 is CATTLSGGVNEQFF. CDR3 in DNA: TGTGCCACTACGCTGAGCGGGGGTGTGAATGAGCAGTTCTTC.

The chain is built from TRBV6-1 and TRBJ1-4; the D gene is possibly TRBD1 (5 bases). The ends were cut back, 5 bases at V and 6 bases at J, with 10 bases in the middle. The CDR3 runs 13 residues. The germline V gene encodes CDR1 MNHNS and CDR2 SASEGT. The CDR3 loop reads CASSRTRDEKLFF. The CDR3 region has the DNA TGTGCCAGCAGTCGAACCAGGGATGAAAAACTGTTTTTT.

The chain uses TRBV7-2 and TRBJ1-2, with D unclear. Trimming took 1 base from V and 4 from J, leaving 10 bases between them. The germline gives CDR1 SGHTA, CDR2 FQGNSA. This CDR3 contains 14 residues. For the CDR3, the DNA is TGTGCCAGCAGCTTAGGCGGGATCAGCTATGGCTACACCTTC. Translating gives CASSLGGISYGYTF.

This clonotype came up once. The chain carries TRBV12-3 or TRBV12-4 and TRBJ1-1; D not certain. V was cut by 1 base and J by 8 bases, with 17 bases left in between. The CDR3 consists of 15 residues. The CDR3 is CASSLGSQRILEAFF. For the CDR3, the DNA is TGTGCCAGCAGTTTAGGAAGCCAGCGAATTTTGGAAGCTTTCTTT.